Shown below are 5 T cell receptor beta chains from a single sample sequenced in a study of monozygotic twins with inflammatory bowel disease. After re-calling the 5' RACE reads, TCRdb lists one entry per CDR3 protein, DNA absent. The specimen's table records under 350,000 distinct CDR3 sequences. Sequenced material: blood. Source of these receptors: a human donor with ulcerative colitis or Crohn's disease, or a healthy co-twin of an affected twin (not recorded which).

The chain joins TRBV29-1 to TRBJ1-1; without DNA, the TCRdb call of TRBD1 cannot be checked. CDR3 length equals 12 residues. Germline V gene data show CDR1 as SQVTM and CDR2 as ANQGSEA. CDR3: CSGYRVNTEAFF.

This chain uses TRBV7-9 with TRBJ1-4; TCRdb calls TRBD1, which cannot be checked without DNA. Germline CDR1 is SEHNR and CDR2 is FQNEAQ (reference sequence). CDR3 length: 15 residues. The CDR3 region is CASSLAQGAFEKLFF. The full variable domain, completed using reference TRBV7-9 and TRBJ1-4, is DTGVSQNPRHKITKRGQNVTFRCDPISEHNRLYWYRQTLGQGPEFLTYFQNEAQLEKSRLLSDRFSAERPKGSFSTLEIQRTEQGDSAMYLCASSLAQGAFEKLFFGSGTQLSVL.

The V gene is TRBV14, the J gene TRBJ2-2. CDR1 and CDR2 from the germline V gene are SGHDN and FVKESK. This CDR3 is built from 11 residues. CDR3: CSLWMSGELFF. The full variable domain, rest sourced from reference TRBV14 and TRBJ2-2, is EAGVTQFPSHSVIEKGQTVTLRCDPISGHDNLYWYRRVMGKEIKFLLHFVKESKQDESGMPNNRFLAERTGGTYSTLKVQPAELEDSGVYFCSLWMSGELFFGEGSRLTVL.

This chain uses TRBV10-3 with TRBJ2-5; the D call from TCRdb, TRBD1, cannot be confirmed without DNA. This CDR3 is 14 amino acids long. Looked up from germline, CDR1 is ENHRY and CDR2 is SYGVKD. The CDR3: CAISEGGQKETQYF.

The rearrangement joins TRBV29-1 to TRBJ1-1. Germline assignment: CDR1 SQVTM and CDR2 ANQGSEA. The CDR3 spans 13 residues. The CDR3 sequence: CSVRGEGNTEAFF.